This T cell receptor beta chain was found in a study of cytomegalovirus exposure and HLA in healthy donors. General observations from the study: It was confirmed in vitro that a few of the CMV-associated chains were specific for CMV antigens.

PCR used 60 Vbeta primers and 13 Jbeta primers. The protocol was immunoSEQ multiplex PCR, while the TCRdb copy is restricted to in-frame clones and leaves out a portion. The sample totals 50,000 to 70,000 clones. The V and J ends lost 4 bases and 3 bases, in that order; junction bases with no gene match: 5. Per the germline V gene, CDR1 is MGHRA and CDR2 is YSYEKL. The CDR3 runs to 14 residues. Remarks on this clone: Antigen unknown.

The sample taken for sequencing was PBMCs. The V gene is TRBV4-1, the J gene TRBJ1-1; 7 bases line up with TRBD1. The sequence was obtained from a woman aged 18-29 years in good health and CMV-seronegative. The CDR3 bases are TGCGCCAGCAGCCGACAGGGAGGTCACACTGAAGCTTTCTTT. Amino acid sequence: CASSRQGGHTEAFF.